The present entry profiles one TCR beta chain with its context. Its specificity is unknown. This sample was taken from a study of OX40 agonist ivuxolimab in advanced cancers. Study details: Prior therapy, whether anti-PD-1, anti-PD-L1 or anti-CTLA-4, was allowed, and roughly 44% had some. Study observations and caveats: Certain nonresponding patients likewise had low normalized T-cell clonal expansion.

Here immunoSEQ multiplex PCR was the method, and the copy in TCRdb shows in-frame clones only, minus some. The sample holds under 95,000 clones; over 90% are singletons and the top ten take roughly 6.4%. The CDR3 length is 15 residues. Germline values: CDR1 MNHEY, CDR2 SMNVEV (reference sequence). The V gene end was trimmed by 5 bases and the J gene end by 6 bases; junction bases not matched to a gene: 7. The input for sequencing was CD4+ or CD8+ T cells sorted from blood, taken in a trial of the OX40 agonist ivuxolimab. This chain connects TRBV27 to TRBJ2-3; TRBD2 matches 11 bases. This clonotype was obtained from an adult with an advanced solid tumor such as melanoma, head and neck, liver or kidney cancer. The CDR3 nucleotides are TGTGCCAGCAGTCTACTAGCGGGGGTATACGATACGCAGTATTTT. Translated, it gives CASSLLAGVYDTQYF.